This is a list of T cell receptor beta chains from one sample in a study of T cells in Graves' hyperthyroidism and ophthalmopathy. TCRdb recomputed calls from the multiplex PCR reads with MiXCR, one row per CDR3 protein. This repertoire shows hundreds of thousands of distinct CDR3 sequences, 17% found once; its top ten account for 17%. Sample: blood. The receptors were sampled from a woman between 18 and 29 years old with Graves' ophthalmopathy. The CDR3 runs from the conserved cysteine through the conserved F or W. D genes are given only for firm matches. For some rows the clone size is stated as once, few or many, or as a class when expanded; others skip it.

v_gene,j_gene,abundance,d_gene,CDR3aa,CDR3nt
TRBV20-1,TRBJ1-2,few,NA,CSARDSPRDNYGYTF,TGCAGTGCTAGGGACAGTCCCAGAGATAACTATGGCTACACCTTC
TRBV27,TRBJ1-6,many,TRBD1,CASYSGTGGRRALHF,TGTGCCAGCTACAGCGGGACAGGGGGCCGTCGCGCCCTCCACTTT
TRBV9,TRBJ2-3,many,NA,CASSVGGQSTDTQYF,TGTGCCAGCAGCGTAGGCGGACAGAGCACAGATACGCAGTATTTT
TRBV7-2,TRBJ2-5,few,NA,CASSLEREGQQSYF,TGTGCCAGCAGCTTAGAACGAGAAGGGCAGCAGAGCTACTTC
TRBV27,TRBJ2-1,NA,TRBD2,CASRGTSGGAYNEQFF,TGTGCCAGCAGGGGGACTAGCGGGGGGGCCTACAATGAGCAGTTCTTC
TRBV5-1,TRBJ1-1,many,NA,CASSKPGRRDTEAFF,TGCGCCAGCAGCAAGCCGGGACGGCGTGACACTGAAGCTTTCTTT
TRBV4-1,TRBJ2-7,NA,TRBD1,CASSHTGTGTFGSYEQYF,TGCGCCAGCAGCCACACCGGGACAGGGACTTTTGGGTCCTACGAGCAGTACTTC
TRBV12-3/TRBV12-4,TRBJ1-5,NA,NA,CASSFASRDQPQHF,TGTGCCAGCAGTTTCGCCTCCAGGGATCAGCCCCAGCATTTT
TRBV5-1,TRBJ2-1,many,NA,CASRPGRTYNEQFF,TGCGCCAGCAGACCAGGACGTACCTACAATGAGCAGTTCTTC
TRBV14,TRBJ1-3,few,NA,CASSQEYGWGNTIYF,TGTGCCAGCAGCCAAGAATATGGCTGGGGAAACACCATATATTTT
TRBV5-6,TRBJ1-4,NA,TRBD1,CASSFPWTGEHEKLFF,TGTGCCAGCAGCTTCCCCTGGACAGGGGAACATGAAAAACTGTTTTTT
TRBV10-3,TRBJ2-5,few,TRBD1,CAIKPNRGKGETQYF,TGTGCCATCAAACCTAACAGGGGCAAGGGAGAGACCCAGTACTTC
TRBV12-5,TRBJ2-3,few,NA,CASGSWNEDTQYF,TGTGCTAGTGGTTCGTGGAACGAGGATACGCAGTATTTT
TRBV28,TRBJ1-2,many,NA,CASRSRRAHYGYTF,TGTGCCAGCAGATCCCGTAGGGCCCACTATGGCTACACCTTC
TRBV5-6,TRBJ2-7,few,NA,CASSLLGGDPTSYEQYF,TGTGCCAGCAGCTTGTTAGGTGGAGACCCCACCTCCTACGAGCAGTACTTC
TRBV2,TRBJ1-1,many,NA,CASSEEGWGTEAFF,TGTGCCAGCAGTGAAGAGGGGTGGGGCACTGAAGCTTTCTTT
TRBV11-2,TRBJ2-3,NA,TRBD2,CASSVGTSGRATSTDTQYF,TGTGCCAGCAGCGTCGGGACTAGCGGGAGAGCTACTAGCACAGATACGCAGTATTTT
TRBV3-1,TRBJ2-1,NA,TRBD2,CASSQQPGGGEQFF,TGTGCCAGCAGCCAGCAGCCGGGAGGAGGTGAGCAGTTCTTC